The clone carrying this T cell receptor (beta chain) was counted ten times or more. What it binds is unknown. The CDR3 is 12 amino acids. Trimming stripped 7 bases from V and 11 bases from J, with 12 bases between. The source of the sample is a study of T cells in Graves' hyperthyroidism and ophthalmopathy. Study background: Peripheral blood samples were taken at initial diagnosis, prior to any treatment.

Notes on the study in general: The majority of expanded thyroid clonotypes above 0.001 also appeared in blood.

TCR beta CDR3 regions were amplified from RNA. In the first-round RT-PCR of the TCR CDR3, the HTBI primer set was used. TCRdb fed the multiplex PCR reads into MiXCR, producing one record per CDR3 protein. Of tens of thousands of distinct CDR3 sequences detected, around 48% appear once; the ten largest clones hold approximately 6.2%. Clinicians diagnosed patients from clinical symptoms, serum thyroxine and TRAb, thyroid ultrasound and orbital computed tomography. A 10 ml volume of fresh peripheral blood provided the PBMCs. This clonotype was obtained from a woman aged 45-59 years with Graves' hyperthyroidism that later progressed to Graves' ophthalmopathy. The material sequenced was blood. The V gene is TRBV12-3 or TRBV12-4, the J gene TRBJ1-6; D is perhaps TRBD1 (5 bases). The CDR3 sequence: CASTLRGTPLHF. The CDR3 DNA is TGTGCCAGCACCTTAAGGGGTACACCCCTCCACTTT.